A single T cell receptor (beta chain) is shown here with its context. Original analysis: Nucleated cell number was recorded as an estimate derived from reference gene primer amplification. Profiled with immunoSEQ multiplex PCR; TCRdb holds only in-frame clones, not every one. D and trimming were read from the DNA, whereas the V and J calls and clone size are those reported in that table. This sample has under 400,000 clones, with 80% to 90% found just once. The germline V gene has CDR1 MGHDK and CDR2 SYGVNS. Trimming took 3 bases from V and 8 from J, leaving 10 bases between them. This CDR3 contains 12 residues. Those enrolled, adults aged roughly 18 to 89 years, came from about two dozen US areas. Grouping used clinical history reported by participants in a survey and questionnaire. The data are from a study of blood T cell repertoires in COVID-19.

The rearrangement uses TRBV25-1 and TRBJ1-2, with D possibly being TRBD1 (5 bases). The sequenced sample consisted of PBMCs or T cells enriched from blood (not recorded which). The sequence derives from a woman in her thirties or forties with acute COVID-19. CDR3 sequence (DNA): TGTGCCAGCAGTGACAGGGATAGGGGCTACACCTTC. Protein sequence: CASSDRDRGYTF.